The rows below give T cell receptor beta chains drawn from one sample of a study of T cells in Graves' hyperthyroidism and ophthalmopathy. Using its own MiXCR run on the multiplex PCR reads, TCRdb lists one record per CDR3 protein. The sample includes some 720,000 distinct CDR3 sequences, 15% to 20% of them seen just once. The source material was blood. The receptors stem from a man aged 18-30 years with Graves' hyperthyroidism. CDR3s include the opening cysteine and the closing phenylalanine or tryptophan. A D gene is named only where the DNA matches it firmly. Size values are once, few and many counts, or a class for expanded clones, and some rows have none.

>many|TRBV28|TRBD1|TRBJ1-5
CASSSGTGGVRQPQHF
TGTGCCAGCAGTTCCGGGACAGGGGGCGTGAGGCAGCCCCAGCATTTT
>-|TRBV5-6|TRBD1|TRBJ2-5
CASSYESTGVQETQYF
TGTGCCAGCAGCTACGAGTCGACAGGGGTCCAAGAGACCCAGTACTTC
>many|TRBV28|TRBD1|TRBJ1-1
CASSPTGDHTEAFF
TGTGCCAGCAGTCCGACAGGGGACCACACTGAAGCTTTCTTT
>few|TRBV9|TRBD1|TRBJ1-2
CASSPHRTGGIYGYTF
TGTGCCAGCAGCCCCCACCGGACAGGGGGCATCTATGGCTACACCTTC
>few|TRBV19|-|TRBJ1-6
CASHAGDREGPNSPLHF
TGTGCCAGCCACGCAGGGGATAGGGAGGGCCCCAATTCACCCCTCCACTTT
>few|TRBV6-4|-|TRBJ1-2
CATFEGDYGYTF
TGTGCCACCTTCGAGGGGGATTATGGCTACACCTTC
>many|TRBV2|-|TRBJ1-2
CASSGSAPDGYTF
TGTGCCAGCAGTGGTTCAGCTCCCGATGGCTACACCTTC
>-|TRBV27|TRBD1|TRBJ1-1
CASTASGTGGDTEAFF
TGTGCCAGCACCGCCTCCGGGACAGGTGGGGACACTGAAGCTTTCTTT
>many|TRBV7-2|-|TRBJ2-2
CASSLVALANTGELFF
TGTGCCAGCAGCTTAGTGGCACTAGCCAACACCGGGGAGCTGTTTTTT
>many|TRBV15|-|TRBJ1-2
CATSGRSRRANYGYTF
TGTGCCACCAGCGGTCGATCCAGAAGAGCCAACTATGGCTACACCTTC
>few|TRBV7-9|-|TRBJ1-3
CASSFLQSGNTIYF
TGTGCCAGCAGCTTTTTACAGTCCGGAAACACCATATATTTT
>-|TRBV5-1|TRBD1|TRBJ1-4
CASSFGTGLEKLFF
TGCGCCAGCAGCTTCGGGACAGGGCTTGAAAAACTGTTTTTT
>-|TRBV20-1|-|TRBJ2-5
CSARGDGSKYF
TGCAGTGCTAGAGGGGATGGATCTAAATACTTC
>many|TRBV29-1|-|TRBJ1-1
CSVVRTDTEAFF
TGCAGCGTTGTGAGGACGGACACTGAAGCTTTCTTT
>many|TRBV5-1|TRBD1|TRBJ2-3
CASNIQGADTQYF
TGCGCCAGCAATATACAGGGGGCAGATACGCAGTATTTT
>many|TRBV28|-|TRBJ2-5
CASKKVETQYF
TGTGCCAGCAAGAAGGTGGAGACCCAGTACTTC
>-|TRBV6-1|-|TRBJ1-1
CASSQQMNTEAFF
TGTGCCAGCAGCCAACAGATGAACACTGAAGCTTTCTTT
>many|TRBV5-1|-|TRBJ2-7
CASSSTFSYEQYF
TGCGCCAGCAGCTCCACCTTCTCCTACGAGCAGTACTTC